This T cell receptor beta chain was identified in a study of tumor-infiltrating lymphocytes in primary liver carcinoma. Study-level results: Present in all five tumor regions were only about 7.5-25% of the top clones. Blood trailed tumors significantly in top-250-clone fraction (p = 0.039).

As regards this clonotype: Its antigen is unidentified. It may be a read error: a sequence one base away is much more abundant.

A constant-region primer served to make TCR beta cDNA from approximately 490 ng total RNA. Slightly modified ARM-PCR, run as three nested multiplex PCR rounds, produced the TCR beta libraries. For around 11 cycles apiece, the opening two PCR rounds ran with TRBV1-TRBV30 forward primers and a C-beta reverse primer. TCRdb processed the multiplex PCR reads anew with MiXCR; each CDR3 protein has one entry. The sample holds fewer than 70,000 distinct CDR3 sequences, 71% seen once. The CDR3 covers 17 residues. Looked up from germline, CDR1 is MGHRA and CDR2 is YSYEKL. From about 19-30 mg of unsorted bulk tissue, DNA and RNA were co-extracted together. The patients presented with primary liver carcinoma, which was managed through surgical resection.

The chain carries TRBV4-1 and TRBJ2-1; D might be TRBD1 (5 bases). The clonotype comes from a man aged 35 to 55 with primary liver carcinoma and hepatitis B virus infection. The sequencing sample was made of liver tumor tissue from sampling region 2. Subset of the sample: tumor region T2, inferior pole. The CDR3 protein is CASRQQTTVHSYNEQSF. In DNA, the CDR3 is TGCGCCAGCAGACAACAAACGACAGTACACTCCTACAATGAGCAGTCCTTC.